This TCR beta chain was recovered during a study of PD-1 blockade in mismatch repair-deficient tumors (dated by TCRdb to 2016 to 2017). With regard to the full study: Between September 2013 and September 2016, 90 or so consecutive patients with around twelve mismatch repair-deficient cancer types, all previously treated and progressing, were enrolled in the trial. Tumor-associated T cell clones in the peripheral blood of patients responding to PD-1 blockade were tracked using deep sequencing of TCR CDR3 regions.

Comment on this clone: The target of this receptor is not known. No qualities accompany the bases; no much larger clone lies one base away.

Mismatch repair deficiency in every enrolled patient was established by polymerase chain reaction or immunohistochemistry. TCR sequencing was performed for a few patients who responded to pembrolizumab therapy. The phase II trial prospectively evaluated PD-1 blockade with pembrolizumab in advanced mismatch repair-deficient cancers, independent of tissue of origin. Peripheral blood T cell samples were gathered serially, both before PD-1 blockade started and at multiple time points afterward. Blood sampling times were reported as weeks after the first pembrolizumab dose. Receptors were amplified or captured by the immunoSEQ multiplex PCR assay. In its TCRdb copy, this immuneACCESS table keeps in-frame sequences only and misses some clones. Where compared with another copy, unresolved V genes explain less than half of these, and the others have no known cause. Here the sample has about 79,000 clones; approximately 80% occur a single time. The ten biggest clones cover 5% to 7% of the sample.

V drops 0 bases and J drops 10 bases, leaving 10 bases in between. CDR1 and CDR2 (LNHNV, YYDKDF) derive from the germline V gene (reference sequence). Measured from the cysteine to the phenylalanine, the CDR3 is 12 residues long. Of all the DNA, just the CDR3 is kept, 36 bases in frame from base 1. Study-wide findings and limitations: Clones residing in the tumor, which were often undetectable in blood before treatment, expanded quickly after pembrolizumab and then contracted, generally before radiologic responses.

This receptor was obtained from an adult with mismatch repair-deficient cancer. The chain links TRBV15 with TRBJ2-7; TRBD1 is possibly the D segment (6 matching bases). This sample comprised peripheral blood, obtained 44 weeks after starting pembrolizumab. CDR3 region: CATSRDSGHQYF. In nucleotides, the sequence is TGTGCCACCAGCAGAGACTCGGGACACCAGTACTTC. The CDR3 plus the reference TRBV15 and TRBJ2-7 genes for the other parts give the full variable domain: DAMVIQNPRYQVTQFGKPVTLSCSQTLNHNVMYWYQQKSSQAPKLLFHYYDKDFNNEADTPDNFQSRRPNTSFCFLDIRSPGLGDTAMYLCATSRDSGHQYFGPGTRLTVT.